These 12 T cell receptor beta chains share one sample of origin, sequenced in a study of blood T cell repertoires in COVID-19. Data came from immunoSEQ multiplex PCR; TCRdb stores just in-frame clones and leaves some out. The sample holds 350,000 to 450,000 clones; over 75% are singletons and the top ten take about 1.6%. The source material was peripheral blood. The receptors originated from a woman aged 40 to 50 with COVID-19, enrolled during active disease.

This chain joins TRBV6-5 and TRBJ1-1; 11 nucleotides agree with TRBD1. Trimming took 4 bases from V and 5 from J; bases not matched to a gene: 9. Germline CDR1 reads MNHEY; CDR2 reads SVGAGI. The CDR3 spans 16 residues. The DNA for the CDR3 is TGTGCCAGCAGTTTCCGGACAGGGGGCGCGAAGACTGAAGCTTTCTTT. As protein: CASSFRTGGAKTEAFF.

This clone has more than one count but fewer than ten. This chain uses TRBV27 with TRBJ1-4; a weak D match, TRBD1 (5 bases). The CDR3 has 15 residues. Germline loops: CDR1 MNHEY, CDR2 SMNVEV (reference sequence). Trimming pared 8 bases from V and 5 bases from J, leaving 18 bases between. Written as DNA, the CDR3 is TGTGCCAGCCAGGCCCGGGGGGGATTCAATGAAAAACTGTTTTTT. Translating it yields CASQARGGFNEKLFF.

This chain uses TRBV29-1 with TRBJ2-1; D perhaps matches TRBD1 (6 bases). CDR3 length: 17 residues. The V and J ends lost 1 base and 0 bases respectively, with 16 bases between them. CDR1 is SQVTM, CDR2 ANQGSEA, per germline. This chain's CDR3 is CSVEGIVGAPSYNEQFF. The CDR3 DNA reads TGCAGCGTTGAAGGTATAGTGGGGGCCCCCTCCTACAATGAGCAGTTCTTC.

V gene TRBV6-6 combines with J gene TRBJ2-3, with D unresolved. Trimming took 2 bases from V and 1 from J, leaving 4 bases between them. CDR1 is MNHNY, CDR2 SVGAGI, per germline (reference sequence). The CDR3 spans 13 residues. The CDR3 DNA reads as TGTGCCAGCAGTTACATAGGCACAGATACGCAGTATTTT. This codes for CASSYIGTDTQYF.

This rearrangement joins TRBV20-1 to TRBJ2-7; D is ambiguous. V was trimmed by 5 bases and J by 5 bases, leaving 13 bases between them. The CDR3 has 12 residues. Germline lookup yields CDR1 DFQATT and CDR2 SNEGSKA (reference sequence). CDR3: CSAGANGDEQYF. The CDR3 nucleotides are TGCAGTGCTGGTGCAAACGGAGACGAGCAGTACTTC.

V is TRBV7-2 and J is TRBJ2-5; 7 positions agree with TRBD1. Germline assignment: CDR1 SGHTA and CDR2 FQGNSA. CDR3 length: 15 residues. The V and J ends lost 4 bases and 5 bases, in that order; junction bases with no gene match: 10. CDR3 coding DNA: TGTGCCAGCAGCTCCTTCCGAGGGGGCGCGGAGACCCAGTACTTC. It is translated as CASSSFRGGAETQYF.

The CDR3 region is CASIGTTYTGELFF. The CDR3 DNA follows: TGTGCCAGCATTGGGACAACATACACCGGGGAGCTGTTTTTT. The chain employs TRBV2 and TRBJ2-2; a weak D match, TRBD1 (6 bases). Per germline, CDR1 SNHLY and CDR2 FYNNEI. CDR3 length: 14 residues. With 7 bases removed from V and 3 bases from J, the gap between germline ends came to 12 bases.

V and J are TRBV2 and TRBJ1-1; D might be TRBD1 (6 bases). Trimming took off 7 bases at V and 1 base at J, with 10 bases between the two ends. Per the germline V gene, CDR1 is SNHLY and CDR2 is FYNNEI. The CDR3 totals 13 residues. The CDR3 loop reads CASTIQGNTEAFF. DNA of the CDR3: TGTGCCAGCACTATACAGGGGAACACTGAAGCTTTCTTT.

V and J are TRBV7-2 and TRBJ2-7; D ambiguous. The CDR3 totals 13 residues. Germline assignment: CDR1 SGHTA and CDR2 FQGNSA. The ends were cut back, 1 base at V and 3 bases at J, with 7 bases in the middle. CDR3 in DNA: TGTGCCAGCAGCTTAGTACGACACTACGAGCAGTACTTC. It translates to CASSLVRHYEQYF. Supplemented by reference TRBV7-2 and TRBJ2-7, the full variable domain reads GAGVSQSPSNKVTEKGKDVELRCDPISGHTALYWYRQSLGQGLEFLIYFQGNSAPDKSGLPSDRFSAERTGGSVSTLTIQRTQQEDSAVYLCASSLVRHYEQYFGPGTRLTVT.

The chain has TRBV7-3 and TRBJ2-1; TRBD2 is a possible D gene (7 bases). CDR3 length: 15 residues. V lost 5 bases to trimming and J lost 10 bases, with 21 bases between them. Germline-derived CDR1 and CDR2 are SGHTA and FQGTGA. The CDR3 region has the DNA TGTGCCAGCAGCCTCAGGACTAGTGGGGGGGCGGAGCAGTTCTTC. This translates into CASSLRTSGGAEQFF. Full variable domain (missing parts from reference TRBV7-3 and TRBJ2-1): GAGVSQTPSNKVTEKGKYVELRCDPISGHTALYWYRQSLGQGPEFLIYFQGTGAADDSGLPNDRFFAVRPEGSVSTLKIQRTERGDSAVYLCASSLRTSGGAEQFFGPGTRLTVL.

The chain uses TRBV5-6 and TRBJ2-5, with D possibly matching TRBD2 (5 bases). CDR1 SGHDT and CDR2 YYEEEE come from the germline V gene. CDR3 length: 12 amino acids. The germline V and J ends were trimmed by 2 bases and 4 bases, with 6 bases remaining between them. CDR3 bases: TGTGCCAGCAGCTTTGAGGGAGAGACCCAGTACTTC. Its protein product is CASSFEGETQYF.

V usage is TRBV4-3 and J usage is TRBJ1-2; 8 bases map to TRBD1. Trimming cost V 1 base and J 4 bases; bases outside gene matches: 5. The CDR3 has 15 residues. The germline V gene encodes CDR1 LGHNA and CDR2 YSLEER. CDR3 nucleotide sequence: TGCGCCAGCAGCCAAGTCCAGGGGGCCTCCTATGGCTACACCTTC. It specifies CASSQVQGASYGYTF.